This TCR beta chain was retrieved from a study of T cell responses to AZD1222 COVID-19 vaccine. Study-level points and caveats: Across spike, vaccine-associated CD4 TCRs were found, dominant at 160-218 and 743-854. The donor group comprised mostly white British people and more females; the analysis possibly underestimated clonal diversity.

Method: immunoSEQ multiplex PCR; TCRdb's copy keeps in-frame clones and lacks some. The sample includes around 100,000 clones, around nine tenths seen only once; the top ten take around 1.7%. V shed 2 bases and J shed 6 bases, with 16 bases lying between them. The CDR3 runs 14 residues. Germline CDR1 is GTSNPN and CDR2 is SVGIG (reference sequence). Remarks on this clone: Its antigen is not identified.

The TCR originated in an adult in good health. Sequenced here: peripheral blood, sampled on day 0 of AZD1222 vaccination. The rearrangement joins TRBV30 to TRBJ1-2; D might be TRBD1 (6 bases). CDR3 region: CAWSKTGYGDGYTF. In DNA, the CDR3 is TGTGCCTGGAGTAAAACAGGGTATGGGGATGGCTACACCTTC.